This T cell receptor (beta chain) was captured in a study of OX40 agonist ivuxolimab in advanced cancers. Across the study: Recorded diagnoses for dose-escalation patients were hepatocellular carcinoma, melanoma, renal cell or head and neck cancer. Study findings and constraints: The study observed clonal expansion of CD4+ and CD8+ blood T cells by week 6 at 0.1 to 3.0 mg/kg.

A remark on this clone: As yet, its antigen is unknown.

Libraries were prepared by immunoSEQ multiplex PCR; TCRdb keeps only in-frame clonotypes and omits some of them. Seen here are some 81,000 clones, 80% to 90% observed once, and the top ten hold around 2%. The CDR3 runs to 14 residues. Germline CDR1 SNHLY, CDR2 FYNNEI. V shed 6 bases and J shed 1 base, with 12 bases lying between them. Source: CD4+ or CD8+ T cells sorted from blood, taken in a trial of the OX40 agonist ivuxolimab. The clonotype originates from an adult with an advanced solid tumor such as melanoma, head and neck, liver or kidney cancer. This chain uses TRBV2 with TRBJ1-1; D may be TRBD1 (6 bases). The CDR3 coding sequence is TGTGCCAGCAGGCCTTCAGGGGAGAACACTGAAGCTTTCTTT. Translating gives CASRPSGENTEAFF. The entire variable domain, with the rest obtained from reference TRBV2 and TRBJ1-1, is as follows: EPEVTQTPSHQVTQMGQEVILRCVPISNHLYFYWYRQILGQKVEFLVSFYNNEISEKSEIFDDQFSVERPDGSNFTLKIRSTKLEDSAMYFCASRPSGENTEAFFGQGTRLTVV.